Listed here are 28 T cell receptor beta chains from one sample, sequenced in a study of blood T cell repertoires in COVID-19. Sequencing used immunoSEQ multiplex PCR; TCRdb keeps in-frame clones, though not all of them. The repertoire has about 230,000 clones, over 70% of them found once; the top ten carry around 5.4%. Sequenced sample: peripheral blood. These receptor sequences come from a man of 80 years or more with acute or convalescent COVID-19.

This clone was counted only a few times. The J gene is TRBJ2-5, the V gene TRBV6-5; 7 bases line up with TRBD1. Germline assignment: CDR1 MNHEY and CDR2 SVGAGI. The CDR3 sequence is 13 residues long. The ends lost 6 bases at V and 5 bases at J; junction bases unmatched: 6. DNA for the CDR3: TGTGCCAGCAGACTCGGACAGGTTGAGACCCAGTACTTC. Encoded protein: CASRLGQVETQYF.

The V gene is TRBV7-9, the J gene TRBJ2-7; possible D gene TRBD1, 5 bases. The length of the CDR3 is 13 residues. CDR1 is SEHNR and CDR2 is FQNEAQ in the germline V gene (reference sequence). V dropped 3 bases and J dropped 4 bases, with 10 bases sitting between them. The CDR3 nucleotides read TGTGCCAGCAGCTTCCAGGGCCGGTACGAGCAGTACTTC. It translates to CASSFQGRYEQYF.

This clone came up once. This sequence joins TRBV3-1 (or the pseudogene TRBV3-2) and TRBJ1-2; a weak D match, TRBD1 (5 bases). Germline V gene lookup returns CDR1 LGHDT and CDR2 YNNKEL (reference sequence). The length of the CDR3 is 13 residues. The V end lost 2 bases, the J end lost 5 bases, and 9 bases lay between the germline ends. Here the CDR3 DNA reads TGTGCCAGCAGCCAAACGGGGGGATATGGCTACACCTTC. It encodes CASSQTGGYGYTF.

V usage is TRBV6-2 or TRBV6-3 and J usage is TRBJ1-2; D is undetermined. Germline V gives CDR1 MNHEY, CDR2 SVGEGT. The CDR3 consists of 13 residues. V dropped 0 bases and J dropped 8 bases, with 10 bases sitting between them. The CDR3 sequence: CASSYSRVGGYTF. DNA for the CDR3: TGTGCCAGCAGTTACTCGAGGGTGGGAGGCTACACCTTC.

The V gene is TRBV4-1, the J gene TRBJ1-6; 8 bases line up with TRBD1. V dropped 0 bases and J dropped 9; count of bases not matched to a gene: 4. This CDR3 region has 15 residues. From germline, CDR1 is MGHRA and CDR2 YSYEKL. CDR3 protein: CASSQDGQGTSPLHF. The DNA for the CDR3 is TGCGCCAGCAGCCAAGACGGACAGGGAACTTCACCCCTCCACTTT.

This chain connects TRBV24-1 to TRBJ1-6; TRBD1 is a possible D gene (6 bases). Deletions cut 4 bases from V and 7 bases from J, with 13 bases between. Germline CDR1 and CDR2: KGHDR and SFDVKD. This CDR3 comprises 15 residues. The CDR3 coding sequence is TGTGCCACCAGTGACCACAACACAGGGAATTCACCCCTCCACTTT. It encodes CATSDHNTGNSPLHF.

This clone was seen a few times. Additional DNA sequences in this sample encode the identical CDR3. J is TRBJ1-2 and V is TRBV19, with unresolved D. CDR1 and CDR2 (germline): LNHDA, SQIVND (reference sequence). This CDR3 has 12 residues. The V end lost 6 bases, the J end lost 3 bases, and 8 bases lay between the germline ends. The CDR3: CASRWGDYGYTF. The CDR3 DNA reads as TGTGCCAGTAGATGGGGAGACTATGGCTACACCTTC. Looking up the rest from reference TRBV19 and TRBJ1-2 gives the full variable domain: DGGITQSPKYLFRKEGQNVTLSCEQNLNHDAMYWYRQDPGQGLRLIYYSQIVNDFQKGDIAEGYSVSREKKESFPLTVTSAQKNPTAFYLCASRWGDYGYTFGSGTRLTVV.

This chain's CDR3 is CASSLTDGGDTQYF. The DNA of the CDR3 is TGTGCCAGCTCCCTTACCGACGGGGGTGATACGCAGTATTTT. The chain couples TRBV18 to TRBJ2-3; D possibly corresponds to TRBD2 (6 bases). V was clipped by 6 bases and J by 6 bases, with 16 bases between them. Germline CDR1 reads KGHSH; CDR2 reads LQKENI. The CDR3 covers 14 residues.

This chain joins TRBV5-4 and TRBJ1-2, with TRBD1 matching over 8 bases. The V gene end was trimmed by 4 bases and the J gene end by 2 bases; junction bases not matched to a gene: 7. The CDR3 loop spans 15 amino acids. CDR1 is SGHNT, CDR2 YYREEE, per germline (reference sequence). The CDR3 DNA follows: TGTGCCAGCAGCATCCGGGACAGGAGGAACTATGGCTACACCTTC. This encodes CASSIRDRRNYGYTF.

This rearrangement joins TRBV29-1 to TRBJ2-3; maybe TRBD2 (6 bases). The CDR3 runs to 12 residues. Germline CDR1 is SQVTM and CDR2 is ANQGSEA. Trimming removed 5 bases at V and 5 bases at J, with 11 bases between. CDR3 coding DNA: TGCAGCGTTAGCGCGGGGTTAGATACGCAGTATTTT. Translating it yields CSVSAGLDTQYF.

This chain joins TRBV2 and TRBJ2-4; D might be TRBD1 (6 bases). The CDR3 runs 16 residues. Per germline, CDR1 SNHLY and CDR2 FYNNEI. Deletions cut 2 bases from V and 0 bases from J, with 11 bases between. DNA of the CDR3: TGTGCCAGCAGTGAACAGGGGATCGTAGCCAAAAACATTCAGTACTTC. Its protein is CASSEQGIVAKNIQYF.

The chain combines TRBV19 with TRBJ1-6, with TRBD1 identical over 8 bases. The V gene end was trimmed by 10 bases and the J gene end by 5 bases; junction bases not matched to a gene: 4. Germline assignment: CDR1 LNHDA and CDR2 SQIVND (reference sequence). The CDR3 has 13 amino acids. The CDR3 here is CATTGVNNSPLHF. For the CDR3, the DNA is TGTGCCACGACAGGGGTCAATAATTCACCCCTCCACTTT. Combining the CDR3 with reference TRBV19 and TRBJ1-6 gives the whole variable domain DGGITQSPKYLFRKEGQNVTLSCEQNLNHDAMYWYRQDPGQGLRLIYYSQIVNDFQKGDIAEGYSVSREKKESFPLTVTSAQKNPTAFYLCATTGVNNSPLHFGNGTRLTVT.

As DNA, the CDR3 is TGTGCCAGCAGCCTTAGTCAGGGGGTCGGCACAGATACGCAGTATTTT. This sequence encodes CASSLSQGVGTDTQYF. This chain joins TRBV3-1 (or the pseudogene TRBV3-2) and TRBJ2-3, with 7 bases matching TRBD1. This CDR3 is built from 16 residues. Trimming at V came to 4 bases and at J to 1 base, leaving 8 bases not matched to a gene. Germline V gene sequence: CDR1 LGHDT, CDR2 YNNKEL (reference sequence).

This clone was counted a single time. The rearrangement uses TRBV11-2 and TRBJ2-2, with D maybe TRBD1 (7 bases). Germline V gives CDR1 SGHAT, CDR2 FQNNGV. The CDR3 covers 17 residues. The V end was cut by 4 bases, the J end by 2 bases, with 17 bases between. CDR3 residues: CASSSPNRGGNTGELFF. DNA for the CDR3: TGTGCCAGCAGCTCGCCGAACAGGGGAGGCAACACCGGGGAGCTGTTTTTT. The full variable domain, its missing parts supplied by reference TRBV11-2 and TRBJ2-2, is EAGVAQSPRYKIIEKRQSVAFWCNPISGHATLYWYQQILGQGPKLLIQFQNNGVVDDSQLPKDRFSAERLKGVDSTLKIQPAKLEDSAVYLCASSSPNRGGNTGELFFGEGSRLTVL.

The chain carries TRBV5-1 and TRBJ1-6; the match to TRBD1 covers 8 bases. This CDR3 has 16 amino acids. The trim removed 3 bases at V and 5 bases at J, leaving 7 bases unmatched. Germline V lookup: CDR1 SGHRS, CDR2 YFSETQ. The CDR3 reads CASSSSGTGNNSPLHF. The CDR3 DNA sequence: TGCGCCAGCAGCTCCTCCGGGACAGGAAATAATTCACCCCTCCACTTT.

The chain employs TRBV3-1 (or the pseudogene TRBV3-2) and TRBJ2-7; D is possibly TRBD2 (5 bases). The CDR3 loop spans 15 amino acids. Germline CDR1 reads LGHDT; CDR2 reads YNNKEL (reference sequence). With 2 bases removed from V and 0 bases from J, the gap between germline ends came to 11 bases. The CDR3, as DNA: TGTGCCAGCAGCCAATCCGGGCTAGCCTCCTACGAGCAGTACTTC. Its protein product is CASSQSGLASYEQYF.

The gene calls are TRBV5-4 and TRBJ2-2, with 10 nucleotides matching TRBD2. The junction had 4 bases not matched to a gene; V was cut back by 4 bases and J by 1 base. In germline, CDR1 is SGHNT, CDR2 YYREEE (reference sequence). This CDR3 has 16 residues. The DNA of the CDR3 is TGTGCCAGCAGCCCCCGGACTAGCGGGAACACCGGGGAGCTGTTTTTT. Protein: CASSPRTSGNTGELFF.

The chain has TRBV2 and TRBJ1-5, with 9 bases lining up with TRBD1. The germline gives CDR1 SNHLY, CDR2 FYNNEI. With 6 bases clipped from V and 1 base from J, the junction kept 4 bases outside the gene matches. The CDR3 covers 15 residues. Written as DNA, the CDR3 is TGTGCCAGCAGAACGGACAGGGGAAGCAATCAGCCCCAGCATTTT. Translated, it gives CASRTDRGSNQPQHF.

V gene TRBV28 combines with J gene TRBJ2-5; 7 positions match TRBD1. Germline CDR1 reads MDHEN; CDR2 reads SYDVKM. With 4 bases clipped from V and 4 bases from J, the junction kept 12 bases outside the gene matches. This CDR3 comprises 16 residues. In DNA form, the CDR3 reads TGTGCCAGCAGTTATCGGGGACAGCGTTTGGGAGAGACCCAGTACTTC. Protein product: CASSYRGQRLGETQYF.

The V gene is TRBV6-6, the J gene TRBJ1-2; 7 nucleotides align to TRBD1. CDR3 length: 16 amino acids. Trimming cost V 4 bases and J 4 bases; bases outside gene matches: 12. Germline V gene lookup returns CDR1 MNHNY and CDR2 SVGAGI (reference sequence). CDR3 in DNA: TGTGCCAGCAGTTTCTTGACAGGGACGAAGATCTATGGCTACACCTTC. Translation gives CASSFLTGTKIYGYTF.

This chain uses TRBV11-3 with TRBJ1-1; D unresolved. Germline V gene data show CDR1 as SGHNT and CDR2 as YENEEA. This CDR3 is 9 amino acids long. Trimming cost V 7 bases and J 7 bases, with 4 bases left between them. In nucleotides, the CDR3 is TGTGCCAGCACCCTTGAAGCTTTCTTT. The encoded protein is CASTLEAFF. The entire variable domain, with the rest obtained from reference TRBV11-3 and TRBJ1-1, is as follows: EAGVVQSPRYKIIEKKQPVAFWCNPISGHNTLYWYLQNLGQGPELLIRYENEEAVDDSQLPKDRFSAERLKGVDSTLKIQPAELGDSAVYLCASTLEAFFGQGTRLTVV.

V is TRBV11-2 and J is TRBJ2-7, with a possible D match to TRBD1 (5 bases). Trimming took off 1 base at V and 2 bases at J, with 9 bases between the two ends. Germline V gene lookup returns CDR1 SGHAT and CDR2 FQNNGV. There are 14 residues in the CDR3. The CDR3 DNA reads as TGTGCCAGCAGCTTAGGGTTGGGGCCCTACGAGCAGTACTTC. As protein: CASSLGLGPYEQYF.

V and J are TRBV20-1 and TRBJ1-4; D is ambiguous. The CDR3 loop spans 14 amino acids. The germline V and J ends were trimmed by 3 bases and 7 bases, with 15 bases remaining between them. Germline CDR1 and CDR2: DFQATT and SNEGSKA (reference sequence). The CDR3 coding sequence is TGCAGTGCTAGTTCCGCAGGCTCTGGTGAAAAACTGTTTTTT. Translating gives CSASSAGSGEKLFF.

This chain connects TRBV6-1 to TRBJ1-2; no firm D call. Germline V lookup: CDR1 MNHNS, CDR2 SASEGT. Trimming took 1 base from V and 4 from J, leaving 13 bases between them. The CDR3 spans 15 residues. The CDR3 protein is CASSEGAVNIYGYTF. For the CDR3, the DNA is TGTGCCAGCAGTGAAGGGGCAGTTAATATCTATGGCTACACCTTC.

The chain couples TRBV5-1 to TRBJ1-5; 8 bases are a match to TRBD1. V shed 4 bases and J 4 bases; nucleotides not matched to a gene: 7. The germline CDR1 and CDR2 sequences are SGHRS and YFSETQ. There are 15 residues in the CDR3. CDR3 in amino acids: CASSRTGFPNQPQHF. Here the CDR3 DNA reads TGCGCCAGCAGCAGGACAGGGTTCCCGAATCAGCCCCAGCATTTT.

The chain employs TRBV6-5 and TRBJ2-3, with no clear D. The CDR3 covers 10 residues. Germline V gene sequence: CDR1 MNHEY, CDR2 SVGAGI. Trimming cost V 8 bases and J 7 bases, with 7 bases left between them. The CDR3 coding sequence is TGTGCCAGCGGTTTAAATACGCAGTATTTT. Amino acid sequence: CASGLNTQYF.

This chain uses TRBV9 with TRBJ1-3, with D maybe TRBD1 (6 bases). CDR1 and CDR2 from the germline V gene are SGDLS and YYNGEE. The CDR3 runs to 15 residues. V dropped 3 bases and J dropped 3 bases, with 13 bases sitting between them. CDR3 nucleotides: TGTGCCAGCAGCGAGGGAGGGGGAGGTGGAAACACCATATATTTT. This gives the protein CASSEGGGGGNTIYF. The entire variable domain, with the rest obtained from reference TRBV9 and TRBJ1-3, is as follows: DSGVTQTPKHLITATGQRVTLRCSPRSGDLSVYWYQQSLDQGLQFLIQYYNGEERAKGNILERFSAQQFPDLHSELNLSSLELGDSALYFCASSEGGGGGNTIYFGEGSWLTVV.

V is TRBV12-3 or TRBV12-4 and J is TRBJ2-1, with a possible D match to TRBD2 (6 bases). V shed 8 bases and J shed 8 bases, with 13 bases lying between them. This CDR3 has 12 residues. CDR3 coding DNA: TGTGCCAGCGGTAGGGACTTCTATGAGCAGTTCTTC. It yields the protein CASGRDFYEQFF.